This T cell receptor beta chain was documented in a study of blood T cell repertoires in COVID-19. Per the study methods: How many nucleated cells were present was estimated from reference gene primer amplification. The protocol was immunoSEQ multiplex PCR, while the TCRdb copy is restricted to in-frame clones and leaves out a portion. That table is the source of V, J and clone size, and D and trimming were worked out from the DNA. The sample carries 190,000 or so clones, 65% to 90% recorded once. The age range of participants was 18 to 89 years, with residence in about two dozen US areas. The V end lost 6 bases, the J end lost 2 bases, and 9 bases lay between the germline ends. The CDR3 is 13 residues long. From germline, CDR1 is SNHLY and CDR2 FYNNEI.

Sequencing was done on a sample of PBMCs or T cells enriched from blood (not recorded which). The chain carries TRBV2 and TRBJ2-3, with D possibly being TRBD2 (6 bases). The clonotype originates from a man aged 40-49 years who had recovered from COVID-19. Here the CDR3 reads CASRGGSTDTQYF. In DNA form, the CDR3 reads TGTGCCAGCAGGGGGGGTTCCACAGATACGCAGTATTTT.